This T cell receptor beta chain appears in the sequencing data of a study of cytomegalovirus exposure and HLA in healthy donors. Vbeta (60) and Jbeta (13) primers were used in the PCR. Profiled with immunoSEQ multiplex PCR; TCRdb holds only in-frame clones, not every one. The sample has approximately 75,000 clones, 75% to 85% seen once; the top ten hold under 20%. V lost 2 bases and J lost 5, with 10 bases in between. From germline, CDR1 is SEHNR and CDR2 FQNEAQ (reference sequence). The length of the CDR3 is 13 residues. Sequencing was carried out using PBMCs. The chain combines TRBV7-9 with TRBJ2-7; D possibly corresponds to TRBD1 (5 bases). This TCR was recovered from a man aged 65-85 years in good health and CMV-seropositive. CDR3 sequence reads: CASSLIPGNEQYF. The CDR3 DNA reads TGTGCCAGCAGCTTAATCCCAGGGAACGAGCAGTACTTC.